The entry below gives a single T cell receptor (beta chain) sequence along with its context. Germline CDR1 SGHVS, CDR2 FQNEAQ. The V segment lost 7 bases and the J segment 5 bases; nucleotides outside the gene matches: 20. There are 18 residues in the CDR3. The data are from a study of blood T cell repertoires in COVID-19. Study background: Both acute and convalescent COVID-19 samples were obtained from the United States, Italy and Spain. Sources were T cells, B-cell-depleted T cells, or PBMCs; the material itself was cDNA or gDNA.

How the authors handled the data: By means of reference gene primer amplification, nucleated cell counts were estimated. The method was immunoSEQ multiplex PCR; TCRdb's version includes in-frame clones alone and lacks a portion of them. V and J calls and clone size are given by that table; D and trimming were obtained from the DNA. The table has roughly 62,000 clones, 84% seen once. Seattle patient enrollment occurred during active infection, with longitudinal follow-up thereafter. The chain carries TRBV7-8 and TRBJ2-5, with TRBD2 identical over 9 bases. The sample consisted of peripheral blood. The TCR was taken from an elderly man with COVID-19, enrolled during active disease. The CDR3 reads CASTTPTRRGGFRETQYF. CDR3 DNA sequence: TGTGCCAGCACCACACCCACCAGGCGGGGGGGATTCCGGGAGACCCAGTACTTC. The full variable domain, with the rest looked up from reference TRBV7-8 and TRBJ2-5, is GAGVSQSPRYKVAKRGQDVALRCDPISGHVSLFWYQQALGQGPEFLTYFQNEAQLDKSGLPSDRFFAERPEGSVSTLKIQRTQQEDSAVYLCASTTPTRRGGFRETQYFGPGTRLLVL.